Shown below are 4 T cell receptor beta chains from a single sample sequenced in a study of cytomegalovirus exposure and HLA in healthy donors. PCR was performed using 60 Vbeta and 13 Jbeta primers. Assay used: immunoSEQ multiplex PCR; TCRdb lists only in-frame clones, some missing. The table shows roughly 170,000 clones, with around 68% occurring only once. The sequencing sample was made of PBMCs. All receptors derive from a girl aged 5 to 17 in good health and CMV-seronegative.

The V and J genes are TRBV13 and TRBJ2-7, with D perhaps matching TRBD2 (6 bases). The length of the CDR3 is 13 residues. CDR1 is PRHDT, CDR2 FYEKMQ, per germline (reference sequence). V lost 6 bases and J 1 base, leaving 10 bases between the germline ends. DNA for the CDR3: TGTGCCAGCAGGCGGGGTTCGTCCTACGAGCAGTACTTC. It encodes CASRRGSSYEQYF.

The CDR3 spells CASSHAGNEQFF. The CDR3 DNA is TGTGCCAGCAGCCACGCGGGCAATGAGCAGTTCTTC. The genes are TRBV13 and TRBJ2-1; D perhaps matches TRBD2 (5 bases). Per the germline V gene, CDR1 is PRHDT and CDR2 is FYEKMQ (reference sequence). CDR3 length equals 12 residues. Trimming removed 5 bases from V and 6 bases from J, with 8 bases in between.

The chain links TRBV4-1 to TRBJ2-7, with D tentatively TRBD2 (5 bases). The CDR3 loop spans 16 amino acids. The V gene's germline CDR1 is MGHRA and CDR2 YSYEKL. Trimming left V 1 base short and J 0 bases short, with 13 bases between. As DNA, the CDR3 is TGCGCCAGCAGCCAAGTAGATATTAGCGTCTCCTACGAGCAGTACTTC. This gives the protein CASSQVDISVSYEQYF.

This chain joins TRBV5-5 and TRBJ1-1, with D unresolved. Germline values: CDR1 SGHKS, CDR2 YYEKEE (reference sequence). With 0 bases removed from V and 8 bases from J, the gap between germline ends came to 8 bases. The CDR3 has 12 amino acids. The CDR3 DNA reads as TGTGCCAGCAGCTTGGCAGTTGCAGAAGCTTTCTTT. Residues: CASSLAVAEAFF.